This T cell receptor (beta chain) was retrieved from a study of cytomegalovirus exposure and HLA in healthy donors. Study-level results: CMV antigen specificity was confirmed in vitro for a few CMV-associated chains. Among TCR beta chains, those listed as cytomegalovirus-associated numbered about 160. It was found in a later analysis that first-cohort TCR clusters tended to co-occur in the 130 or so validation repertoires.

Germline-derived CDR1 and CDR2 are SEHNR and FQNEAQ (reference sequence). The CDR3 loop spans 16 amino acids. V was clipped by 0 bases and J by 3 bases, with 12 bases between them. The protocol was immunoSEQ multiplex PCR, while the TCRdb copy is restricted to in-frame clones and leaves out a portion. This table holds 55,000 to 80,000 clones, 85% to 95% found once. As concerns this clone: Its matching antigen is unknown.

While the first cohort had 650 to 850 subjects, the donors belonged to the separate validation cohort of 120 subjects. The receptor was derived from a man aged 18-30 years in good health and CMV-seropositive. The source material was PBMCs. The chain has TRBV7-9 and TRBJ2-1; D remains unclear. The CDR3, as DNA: TGTGCCAGCAGCTTAGCCGTTCTAGGTTTCTACAATGAGCAGTTCTTC. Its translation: CASSLAVLGFYNEQFF.